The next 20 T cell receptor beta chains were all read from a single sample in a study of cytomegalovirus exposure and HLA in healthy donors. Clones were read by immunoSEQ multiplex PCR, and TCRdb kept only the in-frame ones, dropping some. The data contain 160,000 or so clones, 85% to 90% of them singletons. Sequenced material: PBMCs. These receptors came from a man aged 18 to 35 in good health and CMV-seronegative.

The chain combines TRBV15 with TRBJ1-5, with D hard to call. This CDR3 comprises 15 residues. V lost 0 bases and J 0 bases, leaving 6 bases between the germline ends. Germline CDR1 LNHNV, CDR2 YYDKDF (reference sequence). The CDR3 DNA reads TGTGCCACCAGCAGAGAAAGAGATAGCAATCAGCCCCAGCATTTT. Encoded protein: CATSRERDSNQPQHF.

CDR3 DNA sequence: TGTGCCAGCAGCTTTGGGGGGCAGCCCCAGCATTTT. Translated, it gives CASSFGGQPQHF. The rearrangement uses TRBV7-9 and TRBJ1-5, with a tentative D call TRBD1 (5 bases). CDR3 length: 12 amino acids. The V and J ends lost 3 bases and 7 bases respectively, with 7 bases between them. Germline CDR1 SEHNR, CDR2 FQNEAQ (reference sequence).

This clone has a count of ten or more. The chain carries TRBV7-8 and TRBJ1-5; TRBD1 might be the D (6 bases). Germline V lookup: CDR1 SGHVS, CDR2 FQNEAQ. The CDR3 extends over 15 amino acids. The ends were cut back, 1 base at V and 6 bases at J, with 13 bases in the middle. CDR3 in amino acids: CASSLERGASQPQHF. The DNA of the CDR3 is TGTGCCAGCAGCTTAGAGCGGGGGGCGAGTCAGCCCCAGCATTTT.

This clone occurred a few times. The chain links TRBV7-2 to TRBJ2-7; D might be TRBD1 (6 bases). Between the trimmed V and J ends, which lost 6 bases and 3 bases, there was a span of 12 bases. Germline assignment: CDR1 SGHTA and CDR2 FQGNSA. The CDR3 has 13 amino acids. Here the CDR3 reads CASSKRGFYEQYF. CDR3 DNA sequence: TGTGCCAGCAGTAAGAGGGGGTTCTACGAGCAGTACTTC.

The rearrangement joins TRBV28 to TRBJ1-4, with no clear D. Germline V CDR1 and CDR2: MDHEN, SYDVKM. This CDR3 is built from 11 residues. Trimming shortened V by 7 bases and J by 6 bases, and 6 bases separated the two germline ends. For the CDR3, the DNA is TGTGCCAGCATGTTATATGAAAAACTGTTTTTT. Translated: CASMLYEKLFF.

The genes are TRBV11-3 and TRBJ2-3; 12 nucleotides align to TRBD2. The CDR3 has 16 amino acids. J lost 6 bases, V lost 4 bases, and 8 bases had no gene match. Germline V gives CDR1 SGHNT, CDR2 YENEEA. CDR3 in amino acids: CASSSRLAGEGDTQYF. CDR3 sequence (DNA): TGTGCCAGCAGCTCTCGACTAGCGGGAGAGGGGGATACGCAGTATTTT.

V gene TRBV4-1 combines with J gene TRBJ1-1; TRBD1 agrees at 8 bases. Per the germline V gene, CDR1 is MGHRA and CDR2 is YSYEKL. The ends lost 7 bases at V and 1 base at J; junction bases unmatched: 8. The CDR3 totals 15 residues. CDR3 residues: CASIRLGQANTEAFF. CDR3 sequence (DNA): TGCGCCAGCATTAGGCTGGGACAGGCGAACACTGAAGCTTTCTTT.

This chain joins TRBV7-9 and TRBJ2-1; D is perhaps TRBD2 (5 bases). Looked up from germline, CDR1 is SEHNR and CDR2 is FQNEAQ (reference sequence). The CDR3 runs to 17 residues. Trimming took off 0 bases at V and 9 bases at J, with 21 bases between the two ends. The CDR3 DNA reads TGTGCCAGCAGCTTAGCCGGCGGACTCCCTGGAGTTCGTGAGCAGTTCTTC. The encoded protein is CASSLAGGLPGVREQFF.

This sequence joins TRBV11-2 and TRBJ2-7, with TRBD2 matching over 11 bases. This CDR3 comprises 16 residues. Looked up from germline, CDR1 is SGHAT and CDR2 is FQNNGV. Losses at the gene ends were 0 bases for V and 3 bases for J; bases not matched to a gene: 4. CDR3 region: CASSLDGLAGLYEQYF. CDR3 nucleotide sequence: TGTGCCAGCAGCTTAGATGGACTAGCGGGTCTCTACGAGCAGTACTTC.

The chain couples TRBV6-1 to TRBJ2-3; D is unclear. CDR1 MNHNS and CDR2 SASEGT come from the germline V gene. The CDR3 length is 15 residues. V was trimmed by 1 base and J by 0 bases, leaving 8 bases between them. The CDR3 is CASSEVPGSTDTQYF. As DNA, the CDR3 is TGTGCCAGCAGTGAAGTACCCGGGAGCACAGATACGCAGTATTTT.

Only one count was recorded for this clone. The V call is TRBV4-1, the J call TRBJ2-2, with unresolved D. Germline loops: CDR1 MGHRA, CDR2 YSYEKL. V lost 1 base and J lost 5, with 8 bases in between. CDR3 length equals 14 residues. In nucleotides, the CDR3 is TGCGCCAGCAGCCAAGTCGGTAGTACCGGGGAGCTGTTTTTT. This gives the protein CASSQVGSTGELFF.

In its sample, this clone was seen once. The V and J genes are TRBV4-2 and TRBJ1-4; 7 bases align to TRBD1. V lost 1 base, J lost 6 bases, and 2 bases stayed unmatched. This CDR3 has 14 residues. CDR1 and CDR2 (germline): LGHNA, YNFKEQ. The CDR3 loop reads CASSQGTGDEKLFF. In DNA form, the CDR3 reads TGTGCCAGCAGCCAAGGAACAGGGGATGAAAAACTGTTTTTT.

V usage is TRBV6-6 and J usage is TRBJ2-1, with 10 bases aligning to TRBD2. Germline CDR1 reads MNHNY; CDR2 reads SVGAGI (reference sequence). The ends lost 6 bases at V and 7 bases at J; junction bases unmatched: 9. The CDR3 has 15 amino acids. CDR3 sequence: CASSLGLAGANEQFF. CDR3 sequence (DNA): TGTGCCAGCAGCCTCGGGCTAGCGGGAGCAAATGAGCAGTTCTTC.

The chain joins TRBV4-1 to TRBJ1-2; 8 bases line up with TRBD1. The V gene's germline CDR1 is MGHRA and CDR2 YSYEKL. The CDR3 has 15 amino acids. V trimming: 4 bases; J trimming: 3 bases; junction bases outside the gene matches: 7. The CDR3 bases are TGCGCCAGCAGCCTTGGACAGGGAAGGGACTATGGCTACACCTTC. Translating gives CASSLGQGRDYGYTF.

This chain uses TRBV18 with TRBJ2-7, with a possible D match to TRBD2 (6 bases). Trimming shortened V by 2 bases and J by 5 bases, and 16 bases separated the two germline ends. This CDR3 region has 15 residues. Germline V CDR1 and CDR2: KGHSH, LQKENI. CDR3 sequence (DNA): TGTGCCAGCTCACCAAAGGGCGGGGCGGAGAACGAGCAGTACTTC. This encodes CASSPKGGAENEQYF. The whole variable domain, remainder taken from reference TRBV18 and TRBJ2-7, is NAGVMQNPRHLVRRRGQEARLRCSPMKGHSHVYWYRQLPEEGLKFMVYLQKENIIDESGMPKERFSAEFPKEGPSILRIQQVVRGDSAAYFCASSPKGGAENEQYFGPGTRLTVT.

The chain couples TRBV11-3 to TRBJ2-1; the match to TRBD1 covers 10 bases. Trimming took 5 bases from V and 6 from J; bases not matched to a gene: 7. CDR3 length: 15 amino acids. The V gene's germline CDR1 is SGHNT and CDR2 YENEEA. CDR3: CASSTRDRGSNEQFF. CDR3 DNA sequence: TGTGCCAGCAGCACCCGGGACAGGGGAAGCAATGAGCAGTTCTTC.

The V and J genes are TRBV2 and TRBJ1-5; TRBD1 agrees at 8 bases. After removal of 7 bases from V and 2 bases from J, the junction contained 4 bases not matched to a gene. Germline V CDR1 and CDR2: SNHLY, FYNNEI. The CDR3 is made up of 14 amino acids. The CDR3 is CASTTDRGNQPQHF. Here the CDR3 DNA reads TGTGCCAGCACTACGGACAGGGGCAATCAGCCCCAGCATTTT.

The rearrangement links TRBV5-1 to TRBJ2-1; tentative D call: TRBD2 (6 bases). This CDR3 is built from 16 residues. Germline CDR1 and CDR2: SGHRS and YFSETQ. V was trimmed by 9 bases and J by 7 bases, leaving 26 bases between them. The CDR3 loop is CATLPGAGILGNEQFF. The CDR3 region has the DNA TGCGCCACCCTTCCGGGAGCAGGAATATTGGGGAATGAGCAGTTCTTC.

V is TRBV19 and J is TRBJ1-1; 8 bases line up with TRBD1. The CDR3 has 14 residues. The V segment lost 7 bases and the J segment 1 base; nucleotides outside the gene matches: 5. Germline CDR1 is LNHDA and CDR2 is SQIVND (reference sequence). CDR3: CASTPDRGNTEAFF. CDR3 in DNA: TGTGCCAGTACTCCTGACAGGGGGAACACTGAAGCTTTCTTT.

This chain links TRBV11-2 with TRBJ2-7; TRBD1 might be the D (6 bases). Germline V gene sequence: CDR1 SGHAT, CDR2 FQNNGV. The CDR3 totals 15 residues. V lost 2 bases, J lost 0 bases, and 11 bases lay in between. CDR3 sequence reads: CASSLLTGSSYEQYF. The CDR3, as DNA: TGTGCCAGCAGCTTACTTACAGGGAGCTCCTACGAGCAGTACTTC.